The TCR beta chain described here comes from a study of CD8 T cells in Susac syndrome. cDNA came from approximately 0.5 to 1 ug RNA primed by random hexamers. Using its own MiXCR run on the immunoSEQ multiplex PCR reads, TCRdb lists one record per CDR3 protein. Here the sample spans some 140,000 distinct CDR3 sequences, 90% to 95% being singletons. V lost 0 bases and J 6 bases, leaving 15 bases between the germline ends. The CDR3 has 15 residues. The multiple sclerosis control group was made up of treatment-naive patients with stable or active relapsing-remitting disease. The CD8+ and CD4+ T cells were negatively isolated, with the TEMRA cells enriched by FACS.

The sequenced material came from CD8+ T cells from PBMCs. The receptor was isolated from a human donor with multiple sclerosis. V is TRBV12-3 or TRBV12-4 and J is TRBJ2-7; TRBD2 is a possible D gene (5 bases). CDR3: CASSLAASTETEQYF. The CDR3 region has the DNA TGTGCCAGCAGTTTAGCGGCTAGCACAGAAACCGAGCAGTACTTC.